Included here is one T cell receptor (beta chain) sequence, with context. As yet, its antigen is unknown. The iRepertoire nested amplicon-rescue multiplex PCR amplified TCR alpha and beta CDR3s from RNA. One entry per CDR3 protein results from TCRdb running MiXCR on the multiplex PCR reads. Of a few hundred thousand distinct CDR3 sequences in the sample, more than 35% were seen once. The data are from a study of glioma-infiltrating T cells. Background on the study: WHO grade II oligodendrogliomas or astrocytomas, plus non-recurrent WHO grade IV glioblastomas, were sampled. Before surgery, glioma patients received dexamethasone for at most six days. Regarding the study as a whole: Tissue-blood divergence was below expectation in non-neoplastic patients, above in gliomas.

The source material was glioma tissue, nonneoplastic brain tissue, or PBMCs (not recorded which). The clonotype was recovered from a human donor with low-grade glioma or glioblastoma, undergoing nonglioma brain surgery, or in good health (not recorded which).

Here the CDR3 reads CASSLFSVYEQFF. CDR3 in DNA: TGTGCCAGCAGCTTGTTCTCAGTCTATGAGCAGTTCTTC. The chain recombines TRBV5-4 with TRBJ2-1, with unresolved D. The CDR3 sequence is 13 residues long. CDR1 and CDR2 (germline): SGHNT, YYREEE (reference sequence). Trimming cost V 1 base and J 8 bases, with 10 bases left between them.